This TCR beta chain was captured in a study of regulatory T cells in long-lasting Graves disease. Both iRepertoire HTBI primers and Arm-PCR of CDR3 regions were used to build the TCR beta libraries. TCRdb reanalysed the multiplex PCR reads using MiXCR and keeps one entry per CDR3 protein. Among roughly 470,000 distinct CDR3 sequences listed, around 20% were seen once. Deletions cut 3 bases from V and 5 bases from J, with 8 bases between. CDR1 is KGHSH, CDR2 LQKENI, per germline. The CDR3 length is 13 residues. Study-wide points: Repertoires from persistent disease leaned toward TRBV28, TRBJ1-2 and TRBJ2-5. Sharing of public clonotypes was greater in persistent patients (about 3,000) than in new patients (roughly 1,000).

Time point defined: persistent/refractory GD, antithyroid drugs over 5 years with positive TRAb. The TCR library was prepared using RNA isolated from PBMCs. This clonotype has a count of ten or more. The antigen is not known. This chain links TRBV18 with TRBJ1-5; D not certain. This TCR came from a female donor with Graves disease. Sequences were derived from peripheral blood mononuclear cells (PBMCs), sampled when the disease was refractory, from a patient treated with antithyroid drugs. The CDR3 region has the DNA TGTGCCAGCTCACCGGTCCGAGATCAGCCCCAGCATTTT. Translated, it gives CASSPVRDQPQHF.